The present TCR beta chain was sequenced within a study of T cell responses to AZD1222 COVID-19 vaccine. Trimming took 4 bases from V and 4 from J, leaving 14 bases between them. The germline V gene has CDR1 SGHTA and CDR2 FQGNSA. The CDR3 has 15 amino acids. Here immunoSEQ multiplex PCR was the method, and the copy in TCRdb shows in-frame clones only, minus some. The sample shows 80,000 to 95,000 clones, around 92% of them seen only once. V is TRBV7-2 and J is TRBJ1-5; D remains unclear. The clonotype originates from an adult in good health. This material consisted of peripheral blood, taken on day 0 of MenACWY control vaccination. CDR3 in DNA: TGTGCCAGCAGCTCCACCTTCGGGATAAATCAGCCCCAGCATTTT. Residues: CASSSTFGINQPQHF.